Below, 24 T cell receptor beta chains from the same sample are listed, as sequenced in a study of blood T cell repertoires in COVID-19. Measured with immunoSEQ multiplex PCR; TCRdb has only the in-frame clones, and not every one. This table has under 150,000 clones, about 85% appearing once. The sample comprised peripheral blood. The receptors shown here come from a man between 40 and 49 years old with acute or convalescent COVID-19.

This clone was observed a handful of times. This sequence joins TRBV5-6 and TRBJ1-6; D gene unclear. The ends were cut back, 0 bases at V and 10 bases at J, with 11 bases in the middle. The CDR3 spans 14 residues. Germline-derived CDR1 and CDR2 are SGHDT and YYEEEE. The CDR3 nucleotides are TGTGCCAGCAGCTTGGGAGATGCAAACTCACCCCTCCACTTT. Its protein product is CASSLGDANSPLHF.

The V gene is TRBV6-2 or TRBV6-3, the J gene TRBJ2-2; D may be TRBD2 (6 bases). CDR1 and CDR2 (germline): MNHEY, SVGEGT. Trimming stripped 5 bases from V and 7 bases from J, with 17 bases between. The CDR3 consists of 15 residues. DNA for the CDR3: TGTGCCAGCAGTCGCGCCCCAGCCGGGAGCGGGGAGCTGTTTTTT. As protein: CASSRAPAGSGELFF.

The chain employs TRBV14 and TRBJ2-1; perhaps TRBD2 as D (7 bases). The CDR3 has 11 residues. Trimming took 6 bases from V and 13 from J, leaving 13 bases between them. Germline V CDR1 and CDR2: SGHDN, FVKESK. CDR3 protein: CASRGGREQFF. CDR3 bases: TGTGCCAGCAGGGGGGGGCGCGAACAGTTCTTC.

The chain recombines TRBV9 with TRBJ2-3, with 15 bases fitting TRBD2. The V gene end was trimmed by 5 bases and the J gene end by 0 bases; junction bases not matched to a gene: 13. CDR3 length: 20 amino acids. CDR1 is SGDLS and CDR2 is YYNGEE in the germline V gene. CDR3 region: CASSGTKTGLAGGSTDTQYF. The DNA of the CDR3 is TGTGCCAGCAGTGGAACAAAAACTGGACTAGCGGGGGGGAGCACAGATACGCAGTATTTT.

The chain links TRBV15 to TRBJ2-1, with 8 bases matching TRBD1. CDR1 LNHNV and CDR2 YYDKDF come from the germline V gene (reference sequence). J gave up 10 bases and V 2 bases, and 10 bases lay outside the gene matches. This CDR3 comprises 15 residues. This chain's CDR3 is CATSRRGQGAWEQFF. For the CDR3, the DNA is TGTGCCACCAGCAGACGAGGGCAGGGGGCGTGGGAGCAGTTCTTC. Drawing the rest from reference TRBV15 and TRBJ2-1, the complete variable domain is DAMVIQNPRYQVTQFGKPVTLSCSQTLNHNVMYWYQQKSSQAPKLLFHYYDKDFNNEADTPDNFQSRRPNTSFCFLDIRSPGLGDTAMYLCATSRRGQGAWEQFFGPGTRLTVL.

The genes are TRBV6-2 or TRBV6-3 and TRBJ2-6; 7 positions match TRBD1. V shed 2 bases and J 3 bases; nucleotides not matched to a gene: 7. The CDR3 is 17 amino acids. The germline V gene has CDR1 MNHEY and CDR2 SVGEGT. The DNA of the CDR3 is TGTGCCAGCAGTTACACACGACAGGGCAGTGGGGCCAACGTCCTGACTTTC. Protein: CASSYTRQGSGANVLTF.

The rearrangement links TRBV18 to TRBJ1-1; a possible D gene is TRBD1 (5 bases). CDR3 length equals 14 residues. Trimming removed 5 bases at V and 2 bases at J, with 12 bases between. Germline lookup yields CDR1 KGHSH and CDR2 LQKENI. CDR3 sequence: CASSNAGGNTEAFF. CDR3 DNA: TGTGCCAGCTCAAATGCGGGGGGTAACACTGAAGCTTTCTTT. Together with reference TRBV18 and TRBJ1-1, the CDR3 gives the full variable domain: NAGVMQNPRHLVRRRGQEARLRCSPMKGHSHVYWYRQLPEEGLKFMVYLQKENIIDESGMPKERFSAEFPKEGPSILRIQQVVRGDSAAYFCASSNAGGNTEAFFGQGTRLTVV.

This clone was detected once. In DNA form, the CDR3 reads TGTGCCAGTAGGACAGGGCAAGGTTCTGGAAACACCATATATTTT. Its translation: CASRTGQGSGNTIYF. J is TRBJ1-3 and V is TRBV19; 7 bases fit TRBD1. The CDR3 runs to 15 residues. CDR1 LNHDA and CDR2 SQIVND come from the germline V gene (reference sequence). J was trimmed by 1 base and V by 6 bases; bases with no gene match: 6.

This rearrangement joins TRBV9 to TRBJ2-3, with 8 bases that match TRBD2. The CDR3 has 19 amino acids. Trimming at V came to 4 bases and at J to 2 bases, leaving 18 bases not matched to a gene. Germline lookup yields CDR1 SGDLS and CDR2 YYNGEE. The CDR3 region is CASSPHSTGRGLNTDTQYF. CDR3 coding DNA: TGTGCCAGCAGCCCACACAGCACCGGGAGGGGCTTGAACACAGATACGCAGTATTTT.

This clone was recorded only once. This chain joins TRBV27 and TRBJ1-1; no reliable D call. This CDR3 region has 15 residues. Trimming left V 8 bases short and J 6 bases short, with 22 bases between. CDR1 is MNHEY and CDR2 is SMNVEV in the germline V gene (reference sequence). The CDR3 DNA reads TGTGCCAGCTTTGGATTTGACACTGGTTCGTCTGAAGCTTTCTTT. The encoded protein is CASFGFDTGSSEAFF.

The chain has TRBV20-1 and TRBJ2-5; 7 bases align to TRBD2. The CDR3 is 11 amino acids. Germline CDR1 DFQATT, CDR2 SNEGSKA (reference sequence). Germline trimming cut 5 bases from V and 5 bases from J; bases unmatched to any gene: 2. Here the CDR3 DNA reads TGCAGTGCTGAGGGAGGGGAGACCCAGTACTTC. Translating gives CSAEGGETQYF.

The chain couples TRBV10-3 to TRBJ1-1; TRBD1 matches at 10 bases. CDR1 is ENHRY and CDR2 is SYGVKD in the germline V gene. The CDR3 length is 16 residues. Trimming removed 6 bases from V and 2 bases from J; junction bases left unmatched: 9. The CDR3 protein is CAISPDRGRPNTEAFF. As DNA, the CDR3 is TGTGCCATCAGCCCCGACAGGGGGCGACCCAACACTGAAGCTTTCTTT.

The CDR3 nucleotides are TGTGCCTGGAGTCTCCAGGATGGACAGCCCCAGCATTTT. This sequence encodes CAWSLQDGQPQHF. The chain employs TRBV30 and TRBJ1-5; D is uncertain. Germline CDR1 GTSNPN, CDR2 SVGIG (reference sequence). The CDR3 is made up of 13 amino acids. The V and J ends lost 2 bases and 7 bases respectively, with 12 bases between them.

The chain employs TRBV27 and TRBJ1-6; 7 positions agree with TRBD1. Germline-derived CDR1 and CDR2 are MNHEY and SMNVEV (reference sequence). The CDR3 loop spans 14 amino acids. V lost 4 bases, J lost 6 bases, and 3 bases stayed unmatched. The CDR3 DNA reads TGTGCCAGCAGTTCTAGACAGGGTAATTCACCCCTCCACTTT. This encodes CASSSRQGNSPLHF.

This chain connects TRBV5-6 to TRBJ1-2; 7 positions agree with TRBD1. V lost 7 bases, J lost 8 bases, and 17 bases stayed unmatched. CDR3 length: 15 amino acids. Germline CDR1 and CDR2: SGHDT and YYEEEE. The CDR3 loop reads CASEASTGEYRGYTF. DNA of the CDR3: TGTGCCAGCGAGGCCAGTACAGGGGAGTACAGAGGCTACACCTTC.

The V call is TRBV6-5, the J call TRBJ2-7; TRBD1 is a possible D gene (5 bases). Trimming took off 6 bases at V and 5 bases at J, with 17 bases between the two ends. Per germline, CDR1 MNHEY and CDR2 SVGAGI. CDR3 length: 14 amino acids. DNA of the CDR3: TGTGCCAGCAGCCCCTTGCTCAGGGCCGACGAGCAGTACTTC. Residues: CASSPLLRADEQYF.

The chain recombines TRBV7-2 with TRBJ1-4; D gene ambiguous. The CDR3 runs 14 residues. Trimming left V 3 bases short and J 8 bases short, with 13 bases between. Germline assignment: CDR1 SGHTA and CDR2 FQGNSA. CDR3: CASSLGDVVEKLFF. The CDR3 DNA reads TGTGCCAGCAGCTTGGGAGACGTAGTAGAAAAACTGTTTTTT.

Worth noting for this clone: The same CDR3 also results from other DNA sequences found in this sample. V gene TRBV24-1 combines with J gene TRBJ1-1; D is unresolved. Per germline, CDR1 KGHDR and CDR2 SFDVKD. Trimming took off 3 bases at V and 4 bases at J, with 5 bases between the two ends. The CDR3 is 12 amino acids. CDR3 residues: CATSDRGTEAFF. CDR3 nucleotide sequence: TGTGCCACCAGTGATCGGGGCACTGAAGCTTTCTTT.

V is TRBV13 and J is TRBJ1-1; D is perhaps TRBD1 (5 bases). The V end was cut by 4 bases, the J end by 10 bases, with 19 bases between. The CDR3 contains 14 residues. Looked up from germline, CDR1 is PRHDT and CDR2 is FYEKMQ (reference sequence). The chain's CDR3 is CASSSLLVGEGAFF. Written as DNA, the CDR3 is TGTGCCAGCAGCTCACTCCTCGTGGGGGAGGGAGCTTTCTTT.

The chain joins TRBV27 to TRBJ2-6; D is unclear. V lost 0 bases and J lost 0, with 12 bases in between. The CDR3 length is 18 residues. The V gene's germline CDR1 is MNHEY and CDR2 SMNVEV (reference sequence). This chain's CDR3 is CASSLSTSSRSGANVLTF. The CDR3 DNA follows: TGTGCCAGCAGTTTATCCACCAGTTCTCGCTCTGGGGCCAACGTCCTGACTTTC. Combining the CDR3 with reference TRBV27 and TRBJ2-6 gives the whole variable domain EAQVTQNPRYLITVTGKKLTVTCSQNMNHEYMSWYRQDPGLGLRQIYYSMNVEVTDKGDVPEGYKVSRKEKRNFPLILESPSPNQTSLYFCASSLSTSSRSGANVLTFGAGSRLTVL.

A note on this clone: An end of the junction differs from the germline gene, which may be a read error. V and J are TRBV7-9 and TRBJ2-3, with TRBD1 matching over 8 bases. Per germline, CDR1 SEHNR and CDR2 FQNEAQ (reference sequence). CDR3 length: 15 residues. The CDR3 DNA reads TGTGCCAGCAGCGTAGCAGGGGGCGGAACAGATACGCAGTATTTT. It is translated as CASSVAGGGTDTQYF.

The chain uses TRBV3-1 (or the pseudogene TRBV3-2) and TRBJ1-1; 10 bases match TRBD1. Germline loops: CDR1 LGHDT, CDR2 YNNKEL (reference sequence). The J segment lost 1 base and the V segment lost 0 bases, leaving 8 bases of the junction unmatched. The CDR3 has 18 residues. DNA for the CDR3: TGTGCCAGCAGCCAAGATCAGTGGGGGGACAGGGGGAACACTGAAGCTTTCTTT. This encodes CASSQDQWGDRGNTEAFF.

The rearrangement uses TRBV9 and TRBJ2-7; TRBD1 aligns across 9 bases. The CDR3 is 16 amino acids. Looked up from germline, CDR1 is SGDLS and CDR2 is YYNGEE. Trimming cost V 3 bases and J 2 bases; bases outside gene matches: 9. The CDR3 reads CASSAGVGTGTYEQYF. CDR3 nucleotides: TGTGCCAGCAGCGCCGGTGTGGGGACAGGGACCTACGAGCAGTACTTC. Full variable domain (outside the CDR3, taken from reference TRBV9 and TRBJ2-7): DSGVTQTPKHLITATGQRVTLRCSPRSGDLSVYWYQQSLDQGLQFLIQYYNGEERAKGNILERFSAQQFPDLHSELNLSSLELGDSALYFCASSAGVGTGTYEQYFGPGTRLTVT.

Here the CDR3 reads CASTRGTGLYEQFF. DNA for the CDR3: TGTGCCAGTACTCGTGGGACAGGGCTTTATGAGCAGTTCTTC. The rearrangement joins TRBV19 to TRBJ2-1; 9 bases are a match to TRBD1. V was pared by 7 bases and J by 8 bases, with 9 bases of the junction left unmatched. The CDR3 has 14 amino acids. Germline values: CDR1 LNHDA, CDR2 SQIVND (reference sequence).